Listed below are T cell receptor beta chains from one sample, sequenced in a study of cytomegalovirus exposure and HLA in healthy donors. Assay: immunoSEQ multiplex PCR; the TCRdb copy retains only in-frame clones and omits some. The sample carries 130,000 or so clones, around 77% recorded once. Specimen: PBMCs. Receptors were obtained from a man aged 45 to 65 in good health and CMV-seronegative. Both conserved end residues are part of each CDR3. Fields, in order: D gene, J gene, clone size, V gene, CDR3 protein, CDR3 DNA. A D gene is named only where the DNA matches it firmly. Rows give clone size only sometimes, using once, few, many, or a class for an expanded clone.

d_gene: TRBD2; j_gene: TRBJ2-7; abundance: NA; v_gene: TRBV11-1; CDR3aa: CASSVTSGSWYEQYF; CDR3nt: TGTGCCAGCAGCGTCACTAGCGGGAGTTGGTACGAGCAGTACTTC
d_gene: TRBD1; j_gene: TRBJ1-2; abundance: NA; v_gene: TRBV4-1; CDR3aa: CASSPRTGGESYGYTF; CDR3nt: TGCGCCAGCAGTCCGCGGACAGGGGGCGAAAGCTATGGCTACACCTTC
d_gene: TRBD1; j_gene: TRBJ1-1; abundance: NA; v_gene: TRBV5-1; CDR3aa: CASNGGQMNTEAFF; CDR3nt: TGCGCCAGCAACGGGGGACAGATGAACACTGAAGCTTTCTTT
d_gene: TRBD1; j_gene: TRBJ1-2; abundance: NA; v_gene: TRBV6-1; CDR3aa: CASSEISAGGKGYTF; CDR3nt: TGTGCCAGCAGTGAAATCTCTGCAGGGGGGAAGGGCTACACCTTC
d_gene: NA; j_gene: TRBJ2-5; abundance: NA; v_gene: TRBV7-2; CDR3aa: CASSLSGEVQETQYF; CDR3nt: TGTGCCAGCAGCTTGTCGGGAGAGGTACAAGAGACCCAGTACTTC
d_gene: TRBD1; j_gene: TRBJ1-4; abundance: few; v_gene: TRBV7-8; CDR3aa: CASSLGDRGRAANEKLFF; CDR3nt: TGTGCCAGCAGCTTAGGGGACAGGGGGCGGGCGGCTAATGAAAAACTGTTTTTT
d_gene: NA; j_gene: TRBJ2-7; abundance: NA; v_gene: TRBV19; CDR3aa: CASSIVGGNYEQYF; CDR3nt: TGTGCCAGTAGTATAGTTGGCGGGAACTACGAGCAGTACTTC
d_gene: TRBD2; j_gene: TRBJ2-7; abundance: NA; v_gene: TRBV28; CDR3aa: CASRPGLAGRSGYEQYF; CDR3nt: TGTGCCAGCAGACCCGGACTAGCGGGAAGGAGCGGCTACGAGCAGTACTTC
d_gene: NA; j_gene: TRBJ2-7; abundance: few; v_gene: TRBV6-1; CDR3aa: CASSALLSYEQYF; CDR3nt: TGTGCCAGCAGTGCCCTACTGTCCTACGAGCAGTACTTC
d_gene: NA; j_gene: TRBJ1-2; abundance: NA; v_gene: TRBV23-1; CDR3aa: CASSQWNRGSQGYGYTF; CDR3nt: TGCGCCAGCAGTCAATGGAACCGGGGGAGCCAAGGGTATGGCTACACCTTC
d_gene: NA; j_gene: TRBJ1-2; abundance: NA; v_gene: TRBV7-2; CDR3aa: CASSLGGSHYGYTF; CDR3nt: TGTGCCAGCAGCCTTGGAGGGTCCCACTATGGCTACACCTTC
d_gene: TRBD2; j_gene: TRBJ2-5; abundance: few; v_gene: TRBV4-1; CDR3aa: CASSREKTSGRTETQYF; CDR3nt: TGCGCCAGCAGCCGTGAAAAGACTAGCGGGAGGACAGAGACCCAGTACTTC
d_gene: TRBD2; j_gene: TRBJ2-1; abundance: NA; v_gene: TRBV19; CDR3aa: CASNSGSIGNEQFF; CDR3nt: TGTGCCAGTAACAGCGGGAGCATAGGCAATGAGCAGTTCTTC
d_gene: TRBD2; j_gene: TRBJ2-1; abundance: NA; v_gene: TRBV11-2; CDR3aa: CASSLTSGTVTEQFF; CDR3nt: TGTGCCAGCAGCTTGACTAGCGGGACGGTCACTGAGCAGTTCTTC
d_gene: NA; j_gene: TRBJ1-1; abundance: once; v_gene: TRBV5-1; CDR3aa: CASSGSGAGTEAFF; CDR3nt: TGCGCCAGCAGTGGGTCAGGGGCGGGCACTGAAGCTTTCTTT
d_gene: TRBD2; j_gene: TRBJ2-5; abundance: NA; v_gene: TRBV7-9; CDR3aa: CASRFLAGEAGSETQYF; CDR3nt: TGTGCCAGCAGGTTCCTAGCGGGAGAGGCCGGGTCGGAGACCCAGTACTTC
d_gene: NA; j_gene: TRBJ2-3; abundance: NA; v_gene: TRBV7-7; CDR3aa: CASSSSGGDTQYF; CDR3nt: TGTGCTAGCAGCTCCTCCGGAGGAGATACGCAGTATTTT
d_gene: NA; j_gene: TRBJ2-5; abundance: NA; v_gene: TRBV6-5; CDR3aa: CASSSGLETQYF; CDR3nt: TGTGCCAGCAGTTCAGGGCTCGAGACCCAGTACTTC
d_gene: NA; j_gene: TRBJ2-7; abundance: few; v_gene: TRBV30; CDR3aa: CAWSVSYEQYF; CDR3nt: TGTGCCTGGAGTGTTAGCTACGAGCAGTACTTC
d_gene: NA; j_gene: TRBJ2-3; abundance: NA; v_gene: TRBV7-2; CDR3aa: CASSFGGEDTDTQYF; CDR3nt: TGTGCCAGCAGCTTCGGGGGAGAAGACACAGATACGCAGTATTTT
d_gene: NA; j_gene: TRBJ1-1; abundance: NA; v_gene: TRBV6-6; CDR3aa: CASSSSGLMSTEAFF; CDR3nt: TGTGCCAGCAGTTCTTCAGGGTTAATGAGCACTGAAGCTTTCTTT
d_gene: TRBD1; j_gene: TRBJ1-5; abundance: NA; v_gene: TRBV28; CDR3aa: CASRGQGGNQPQHF; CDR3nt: TGTGCCAGCAGGGGACAGGGTGGCAATCAGCCCCAGCATTTT
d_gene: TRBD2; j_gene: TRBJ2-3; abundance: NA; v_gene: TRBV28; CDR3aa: CASSFGGGADTQYF; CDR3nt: TGTGCCAGCAGTTTCGGTGGGGGGGCAGATACGCAGTATTTT
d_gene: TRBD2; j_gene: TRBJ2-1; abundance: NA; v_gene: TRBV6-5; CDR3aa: CASRRGTNQFF; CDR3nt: TGTGCCAGCAGAAGAGGGACTAATCAGTTCTTC
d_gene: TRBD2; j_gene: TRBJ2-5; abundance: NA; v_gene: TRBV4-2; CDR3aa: CASSQGTSGQETQYF; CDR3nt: TGTGCCAGCAGCCAAGGGACTAGCGGACAAGAGACCCAGTACTTC
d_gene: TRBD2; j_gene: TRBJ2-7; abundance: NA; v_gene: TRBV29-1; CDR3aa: CSGTSGSYEQYF; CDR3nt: TGCAGTGGGACTAGCGGATCCTACGAGCAGTACTTC
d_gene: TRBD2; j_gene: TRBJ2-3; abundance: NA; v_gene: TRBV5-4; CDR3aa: CASSPGLAGKDTQYF; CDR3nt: TGTGCCAGCAGCCCGGGACTAGCGGGAAAAGATACGCAGTATTTT
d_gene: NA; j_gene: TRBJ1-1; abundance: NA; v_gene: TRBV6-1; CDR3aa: CASTVQENTEAFF; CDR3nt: TGTGCCAGCACAGTACAGGAGAACACTGAAGCTTTCTTT
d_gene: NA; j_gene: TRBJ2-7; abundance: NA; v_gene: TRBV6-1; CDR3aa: CASRTGNFYEQYF; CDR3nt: TGTGCCAGCAGAACAGGGAACTTCTACGAGCAGTACTTC
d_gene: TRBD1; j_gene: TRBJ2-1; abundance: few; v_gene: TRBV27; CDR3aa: CASRGPRDRVNNEQFF; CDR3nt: TGTGCCAGCAGGGGACCCCGGGACAGGGTGAACAATGAGCAGTTCTTC
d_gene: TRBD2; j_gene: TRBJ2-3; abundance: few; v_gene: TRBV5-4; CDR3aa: CASTKLAGGPSVDTQYF; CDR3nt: TGTGCCAGCACCAAACTAGCGGGAGGGCCTAGTGTAGATACGCAGTATTTT
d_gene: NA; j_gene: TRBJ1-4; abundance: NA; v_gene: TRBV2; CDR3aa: CASSRLLNPNEKLFF; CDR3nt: TGTGCCAGCAGCCGATTACTAAACCCTAATGAAAAACTGTTTTTT
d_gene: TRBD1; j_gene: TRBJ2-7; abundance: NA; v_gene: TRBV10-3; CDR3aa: CAISDRTGGDEQYF; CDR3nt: TGTGCCATCAGTGACCGGACAGGGGGCGACGAGCAGTACTTC
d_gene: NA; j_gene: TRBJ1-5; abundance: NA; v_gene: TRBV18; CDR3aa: CASSQNIPGSPNQPQHF; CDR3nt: TGTGCCAGCTCACAAAATATTCCGGGATCCCCCAATCAGCCCCAGCATTTT
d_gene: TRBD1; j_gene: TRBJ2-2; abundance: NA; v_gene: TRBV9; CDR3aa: CASSIRQGTNTGELFF; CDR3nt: TGTGCCAGCAGCATAAGACAGGGAACGAACACCGGGGAGCTGTTTTTT
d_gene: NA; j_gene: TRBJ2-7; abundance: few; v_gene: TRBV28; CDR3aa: CASSPFLGLFYEQYF; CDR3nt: TGTGCCAGCAGTCCCTTCCTTGGACTTTTCTACGAGCAGTACTTC
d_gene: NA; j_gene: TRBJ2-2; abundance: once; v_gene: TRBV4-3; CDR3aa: CASSQDRGISGELFF; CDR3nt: TGCGCCAGCAGCCAAGATCGGGGGATATCCGGGGAGCTGTTTTTT
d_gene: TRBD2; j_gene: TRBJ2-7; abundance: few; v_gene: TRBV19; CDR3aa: CASSIGEREGHPTRMLYF; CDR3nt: TGTGCCAGTAGTATCGGGGAGCGGGAGGGTCATCCGACGAGGATGCTGTACTTC
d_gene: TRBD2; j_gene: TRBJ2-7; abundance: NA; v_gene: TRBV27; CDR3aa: CASSGLAGGEDEQYF; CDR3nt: TGTGCCAGCAGTGGACTAGCGGGAGGAGAAGACGAGCAGTACTTC
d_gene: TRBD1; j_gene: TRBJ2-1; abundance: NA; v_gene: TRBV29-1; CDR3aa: CSVLQGIYNEQFF; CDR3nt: TGCAGCGTATTACAGGGGATCTACAATGAGCAGTTCTTC
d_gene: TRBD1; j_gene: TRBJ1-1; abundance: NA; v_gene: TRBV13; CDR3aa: CASSSNRGRSALNTEAFF; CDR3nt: TGTGCCAGCAGCTCCAACAGGGGGCGTAGTGCATTGAACACTGAAGCTTTCTTT
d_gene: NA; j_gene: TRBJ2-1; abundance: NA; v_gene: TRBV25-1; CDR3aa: CASSELVNEQFF; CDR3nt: TGTGCCAGCAGTGAACTTGTCAATGAGCAGTTCTTC
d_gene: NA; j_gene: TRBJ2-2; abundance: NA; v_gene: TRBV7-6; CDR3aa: CASSLGTVFPGELFF; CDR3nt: TGTGCCAGCAGCTTAGGGACAGTTTTTCCCGGGGAGCTGTTTTTT
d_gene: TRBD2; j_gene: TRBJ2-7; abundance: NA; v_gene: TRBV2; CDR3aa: CASTSNWGRARYEQYF; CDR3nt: TGTGCCAGCACCTCAAACTGGGGGAGGGCCCGCTACGAGCAGTACTTC
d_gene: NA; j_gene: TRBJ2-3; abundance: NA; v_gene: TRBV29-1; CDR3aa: CSVEEGLRGVTQYF; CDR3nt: TGCAGCGTTGAAGAGGGACTCAGGGGGGTTACGCAGTATTTT
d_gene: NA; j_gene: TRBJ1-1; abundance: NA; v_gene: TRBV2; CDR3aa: CASRLTGNTEAFF; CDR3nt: TGTGCCAGCAGATTGACAGGTAACACTGAAGCTTTCTTT
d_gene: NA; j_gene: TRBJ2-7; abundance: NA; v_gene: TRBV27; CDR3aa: CASSLVGGTGYEQYF; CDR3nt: TGTGCCAGCAGTTTAGTTGGGGGCACTGGATACGAGCAGTACTTC
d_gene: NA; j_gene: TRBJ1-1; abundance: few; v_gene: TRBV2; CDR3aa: CASSDLGRTEAFF; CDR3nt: TGTGCCAGCAGTGACCTGGGGAGGACTGAAGCTTTCTTT
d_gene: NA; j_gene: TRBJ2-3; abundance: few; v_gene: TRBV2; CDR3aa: CASSGWPSTDTQYF; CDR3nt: TGTGCCAGCAGTGGCTGGCCCAGCACAGATACGCAGTATTTT
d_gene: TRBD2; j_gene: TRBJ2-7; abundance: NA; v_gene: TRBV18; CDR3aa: CASSLPGGTSEQYF; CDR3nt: TGTGCCAGCTCCCTACCGGGAGGGACTTCCGAGCAGTACTTC
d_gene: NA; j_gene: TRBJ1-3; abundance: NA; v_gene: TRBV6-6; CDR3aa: CASSSLEGNTIYF; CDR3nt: TGTGCCAGCAGTTCGCTCGAGGGAAACACCATATATTTT
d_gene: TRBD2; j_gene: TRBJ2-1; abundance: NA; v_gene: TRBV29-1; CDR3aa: CSVVAGRVEQFF; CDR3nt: TGCAGCGTTGTGGCCGGGAGGGTTGAGCAGTTCTTC
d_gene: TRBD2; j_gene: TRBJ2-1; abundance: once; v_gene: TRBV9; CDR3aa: CASNSGGYNEQFF; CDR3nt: TGTGCCAGCAATTCGGGGGGATACAATGAGCAGTTCTTC
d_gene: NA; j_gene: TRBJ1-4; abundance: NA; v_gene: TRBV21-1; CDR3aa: CASSKVGTPNNEKLFF; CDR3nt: TGTGCCAGCAGCAAAGTCGGGACACCGAATAATGAAAAACTGTTTTTT
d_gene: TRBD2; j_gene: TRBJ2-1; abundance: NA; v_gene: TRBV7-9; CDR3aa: CASRNLAGERNEQFF; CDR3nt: TGTGCCAGCAGAAATCTAGCGGGAGAGAGGAATGAGCAGTTCTTC
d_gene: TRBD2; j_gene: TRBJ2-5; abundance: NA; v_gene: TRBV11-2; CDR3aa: CASSLGTSGVRETQYF; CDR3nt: TGTGCCAGCAGCTTGGGGACTAGCGGGGTACGGGAGACCCAGTACTTC
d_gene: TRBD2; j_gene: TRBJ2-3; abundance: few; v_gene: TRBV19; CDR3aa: CASSIFVGSSGSYTDTQYF; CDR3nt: TGTGCCAGTAGTATATTCGTCGGGTCTAGCGGGAGTTACACAGATACGCAGTATTTT
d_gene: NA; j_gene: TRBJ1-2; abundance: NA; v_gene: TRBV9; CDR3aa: CASSPLDSRWGGYGYTF; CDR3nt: TGTGCCAGCAGCCCCCTTGACTCGAGGTGGGGCGGTTATGGCTACACCTTC
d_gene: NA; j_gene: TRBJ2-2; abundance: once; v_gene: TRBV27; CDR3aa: CASSLTRLENTGELFF; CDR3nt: TGTGCCAGCAGTTTAACGAGGTTAGAGAACACCGGGGAGCTGTTTTTT